The 14 T cell receptor beta chains below were found in one sample sequenced in a study of blood T cell repertoires in COVID-19. Assay used: immunoSEQ multiplex PCR; TCRdb lists only in-frame clones, some missing. The sample lists some 110,000 clones, around 76% occurring once. Material: peripheral blood. All receptors derive from a woman in her 70s with acute or convalescent COVID-19.

The chain joins TRBV7-2 to TRBJ2-3, with D perhaps TRBD2 (5 bases). V gave up 4 bases and J gave up 2 bases, with 7 bases separating them. The CDR3 is made up of 13 amino acids. Per the germline V gene, CDR1 is SGHTA and CDR2 is FQGNSA. CDR3 nucleotide sequence: TGTGCCAGCAGCTCCGACTACACAGATACGCAGTATTTT. Translation gives CASSSDYTDTQYF.

The chain recombines TRBV19 with TRBJ1-5, with D possibly TRBD1 on 5 matching bases. Between the trimmed V and J ends, which lost 6 bases and 3 bases, there was a span of 9 bases. This CDR3 spans 13 amino acids. The germline CDR1 and CDR2 sequences are LNHDA and SQIVND (reference sequence). CDR3 nucleotides: TGTGCCAGTAGGGGGGGGTCCAATCAGCCCCAGCATTTT. Translation gives CASRGGSNQPQHF. The full variable domain, in which reference TRBV19 and TRBJ1-5 provide the parts outside the CDR3, is DGGITQSPKYLFRKEGQNVTLSCEQNLNHDAMYWYRQDPGQGLRLIYYSQIVNDFQKGDIAEGYSVSREKKESFPLTVTSAQKNPTAFYLCASRGGSNQPQHFGDGTRLSIL.

The chain is built from TRBV30 and TRBJ1-4; 9 bases line up with TRBD1. The CDR3 contains 16 residues. Germline CDR1 GTSNPN, CDR2 SVGIG (reference sequence). The junction had 12 bases not matched to a gene; V was cut back by 5 bases and J by 5 bases. Here the CDR3 DNA reads TGTGCCTGGCGCCCGGGACAGGGCCCCTTAAATGAAAAACTGTTTTTT. As protein: CAWRPGQGPLNEKLFF.

J is TRBJ2-5 and V is TRBV2, with TRBD1 as a possible D gene (5 bases). The CDR3 runs to 16 residues. Trimming cost V 0 bases and J 2 bases, with 13 bases left between them. Germline V CDR1 and CDR2: SNHLY, FYNNEI. This CDR3 is CASSEATVGRQETQYF. CDR3 bases: TGTGCCAGCAGTGAAGCGACAGTGGGCCGTCAAGAGACCCAGTACTTC.

This sequence joins TRBV20-1 and TRBJ2-3, with TRBD2 as a possible D gene (6 bases). The CDR3 has 11 amino acids. Germline values: CDR1 DFQATT, CDR2 SNEGSKA (reference sequence). Between the trimmed V and J ends, which lost 7 bases and 9 bases, there was a span of 14 bases. The CDR3, as DNA: TGCAGTGTTCATCCGGGGGACACGCAGTATTTT. Its protein product is CSVHPGDTQYF.

This clone has just a few counts. J is TRBJ1-5 and V is TRBV19; TRBD1 aligns across 7 bases. Germline loops: CDR1 LNHDA, CDR2 SQIVND (reference sequence). The CDR3 totals 15 residues. The junction had 6 bases not matched to a gene; V was cut back by 5 bases and J by 2 bases. CDR3 amino acids: CASSYGDRGNQPQHF. CDR3 nucleotides: TGTGCCAGTAGTTATGGGGACAGAGGCAATCAGCCCCAGCATTTT.

To note about this clone: The junction shows a germline mismatch at one end, possibly a read error. The chain uses TRBV5-1 and TRBJ1-1, with a tentative D call TRBD1 (6 bases). Germline CDR1 is SGHRS and CDR2 is YFSETQ. The CDR3 is made up of 12 amino acids. The CDR3 sequence is CASSLVVGQLSF. CDR3 nucleotides: TGCGCCAGCAGCTTGGTGGTTGGACAGTTATCTTTT.

The chain has TRBV24-1 and TRBJ2-5; tentatively, D is TRBD1 (5 bases). Trimming removed 7 bases at V and 1 base at J, with 9 bases between. This CDR3 comprises 13 residues. Germline CDR1 and CDR2: KGHDR and SFDVKD. The CDR3 region is CATSATAQETQYF. DNA for the CDR3: TGTGCCACCAGCGCGACAGCCCAAGAGACCCAGTACTTC.

This rearrangement joins TRBV3-1 (or the pseudogene TRBV3-2) to TRBJ1-5; D uncertain. Germline V lookup: CDR1 LGHDT, CDR2 YNNKEL (reference sequence). This CDR3 is built from 15 residues. Trimming shortened V by 0 bases and J by 5 bases, and 11 bases separated the two germline ends. CDR3 bases: TGTGCCAGCAGCCAAGATGTCGGAGCCGATCAGCCCCAGCATTTT. It specifies CASSQDVGADQPQHF.

The chain uses TRBV4-2 and TRBJ1-2, with D perhaps matching TRBD1 (5 bases). The V end lost 0 bases, the J end lost 6 bases, and 11 bases lay between the germline ends. Germline V gene lookup returns CDR1 LGHNA and CDR2 YNFKEQ. This CDR3 spans 14 amino acids. CDR3 in DNA: TGTGCCAGCAGCCAAGAGGAGGGACCGGATGGCTACACCTTC. This codes for CASSQEEGPDGYTF.

This clone has only a few counts. The chain links TRBV2 to TRBJ1-1, with D possibly matching TRBD1 (5 bases). Germline CDR1 SNHLY, CDR2 FYNNEI. The CDR3 runs to 14 residues. The V end lost 6 bases, the J end lost 7 bases, and 18 bases lay between the germline ends. Here the CDR3 reads CASSTTGGLGEAFF. DNA of the CDR3: TGTGCCAGCAGCACTACTGGGGGACTTGGTGAAGCTTTCTTT.

The chain employs TRBV30 and TRBJ2-4; TRBD2 might be the D (5 bases). This CDR3 has 16 amino acids. V was clipped by 2 bases and J by 0 bases, with 14 bases between them. CDR1 and CDR2 (germline): GTSNPN, SVGIG (reference sequence). This chain's CDR3 is CAWSPWELLAKNIQYF. The CDR3 DNA sequence: TGTGCCTGGAGTCCCTGGGAGTTACTAGCCAAAAACATTCAGTACTTC.

This clone came up a few times. The genes are TRBV6-6 and TRBJ2-2, with 12 bases that match TRBD2. CDR3 length: 13 residues. CDR1 MNHNY and CDR2 SVGAGI come from the germline V gene (reference sequence). J lost 6 bases, V lost 11 bases, and 4 bases had no gene match. The CDR3 DNA follows: TGTGCCTCTAGCGGGGGGGCCGCCGGGGAGCTGTTTTTT. Translating it yields CASSGGAAGELFF.

This clone was observed a handful of times. This chain connects TRBV2 to TRBJ2-3; 10 nucleotides align to TRBD1. Germline loops: CDR1 SNHLY, CDR2 FYNNEI. J lost 3 bases, V lost 6 bases, and 9 bases had no gene match. CDR3 size: 16 residues. The CDR3 DNA is TGTGCCAGCAGAATCGGGACAGGGGCCTCTACAGATACGCAGTATTTT. This codes for CASRIGTGASTDTQYF.